These 17 T cell receptor beta chains were all obtained from the same sample, sequenced in a study of a mutant IDH1 vaccine in newly diagnosed glioma. Produced via immunoSEQ multiplex PCR; TCRdb's table is partial and in-frame only. Among roughly 54,000 clones, 81% were seen once, and the ten largest hold about 3.7%. Time point in this sample: week 5, during vaccination. Doses comprised 300 ug of mutant IDH1 20-mer peptide each, plus topical imiquimod. Their specific antigens are unknown. The sample consisted of PBMCs, taken from a glioma patient whose treatment included an IDH1 peptide vaccine. These receptors were taken from a young man with glioma.

The V call is TRBV29-1, the J call TRBJ2-1; D is possibly TRBD1 (6 bases). V was clipped by 6 bases and J by 4 bases, with 16 bases between them. The CDR3 runs to 14 residues. Germline CDR1 and CDR2: SQVTM and ANQGSEA. DNA for the CDR3: TGCAGCGTCCAAGTCGGGACACCATACAATGAGCAGTTCTTC. It codes for CSVQVGTPYNEQFF.

The J gene is TRBJ1-5, the V gene TRBV19; the D is unclear. V shed 8 bases and J shed 0 bases, with 11 bases lying between them. CDR1 and CDR2 (germline): LNHDA, SQIVND (reference sequence). The CDR3 loop spans 14 amino acids. CDR3 coding DNA: TGTGCCAGTGGCCTGGGGTATAGCAATCAGCCCCAGCATTTT. Its protein is CASGLGYSNQPQHF.

V usage is TRBV19 and J usage is TRBJ2-2; D gene uncertain. Germline V CDR1 and CDR2: LNHDA, SQIVND (reference sequence). The CDR3 totals 12 residues. The CDR3 sequence is CALSTDTGELFF. CDR3 nucleotide sequence: TGTGCGCTGAGCACCGACACCGGGGAGCTGTTTTTT.

The chain couples TRBV5-1 to TRBJ2-1; D remains ambiguous. Germline values: CDR1 SGHRS, CDR2 YFSETQ. V lost 0 bases and J lost 7, with 11 bases in between. This CDR3 region has 14 residues. CDR3 residues: CASSLAPWANEQFF. Here the CDR3 DNA reads TGCGCCAGCAGCTTGGCCCCCTGGGCTAATGAGCAGTTCTTC.

CDR3 DNA sequence: TGTGCCAGCAGTGAAGACCGAAACACCATATATTTT. Translating gives CASSEDRNTIYF. The chain recombines TRBV6-1 with TRBJ1-3; D is undetermined. The V gene's germline CDR1 is MNHNS and CDR2 SASEGT. V was trimmed by 1 base and J by 5 bases, leaving 3 bases between them. This CDR3 is 12 amino acids long.

The chain uses TRBV4-1 and TRBJ1-5, with TRBD1 matching 9 bases. From germline, CDR1 is MGHRA and CDR2 YSYEKL. CDR3 length: 18 residues. Trimming at V came to 0 bases and at J to 4 bases, leaving 10 bases not matched to a gene. This chain's CDR3 is CASSQDRAGQGVNQPQHF. In DNA form, the CDR3 reads TGCGCCAGCAGCCAAGACAGGGCGGGACAGGGAGTAAATCAGCCCCAGCATTTT.

The gene calls are TRBV5-1 and TRBJ1-1; 7 bases fit TRBD1. Per germline, CDR1 SGHRS and CDR2 YFSETQ. After removal of 4 bases from V and 0 bases from J, the junction contained 6 bases not matched to a gene. CDR3 length: 15 amino acids. CDR3 region: CASSDKQGLNTEAFF. CDR3 bases: TGCGCCAGCAGCGACAAACAGGGGTTGAACACTGAAGCTTTCTTT. Supplemented by reference TRBV5-1 and TRBJ1-1, the full variable domain reads KAGVTQTPRYLIKTRGQQVTLSCSPISGHRSVSWYQQTPGQGLQFLFEYFSETQRNKGNFPGRFSGRQFSNSRSEMNVSTLELGDSALYLCASSDKQGLNTEAFFGQGTRLTVV.

A few counts support this clone. The rearrangement joins TRBV7-9 to TRBJ1-1, with TRBD1 matching over 8 bases. CDR3 length: 14 residues. Germline V gene data show CDR1 as SEHNR and CDR2 as FQNEAQ (reference sequence). The V gene end was trimmed by 1 base and the J gene end by 6 bases; junction bases not matched to a gene: 4. The CDR3 DNA reads as TGTGCCAGCAGCTTAGAGGGACAGGCATCTGAAGCTTTCTTT. This encodes CASSLEGQASEAFF.

This chain uses TRBV5-1 with TRBJ2-1, with TRBD2 as a possible D gene (7 bases). Trimming stripped 4 bases from V and 4 bases from J, with 21 bases between. Germline V gene sequence: CDR1 SGHRS, CDR2 YFSETQ. The CDR3 spans 17 residues. DNA of the CDR3: TGCGCCAGCAGCCCTTCCTTGGCGGGGGCTCCATACAATGAGCAGTTCTTC. Amino acid sequence: CASSPSLAGAPYNEQFF.

This chain uses TRBV6-6 with TRBJ1-1; TRBD1 agrees at 10 bases. The CDR3 extends over 16 amino acids. From germline, CDR1 is MNHNY and CDR2 SVGAGI (reference sequence). The V and J ends lost 5 bases and 4 bases, in that order; junction bases with no gene match: 10. The CDR3 DNA follows: TGTGCCAGCAGTGCCCTGGGGACAGGGGATCCCACTGAAGCTTTCTTT. This gives the protein CASSALGTGDPTEAFF.

V gene TRBV6-1 combines with J gene TRBJ2-3, with 7 bases identical to TRBD2. Germline assignment: CDR1 MNHNS and CDR2 SASEGT. This CDR3 comprises 15 residues. V lost 6 bases to trimming and J lost 2 bases; unmatched junction nucleotides: 8. CDR3 bases: TGTGCCAGCAGGGTGTCTCGGGACTACACAGATACGCAGTATTTT. Its translation: CASRVSRDYTDTQYF.

This clone has only a few counts. The chain employs TRBV2 and TRBJ1-1, with 7 bases lining up with TRBD1. The CDR3 is 14 residues long. V lost 5 bases and J lost 5; bases outside the gene matches: 8. The V gene's germline CDR1 is SNHLY and CDR2 FYNNEI. CDR3 sequence reads: CASSRVTGSTEAFF. The CDR3, as DNA: TGTGCCAGCAGTCGAGTGACAGGGTCAACTGAAGCTTTCTTT.

The chain has TRBV7-9 and TRBJ2-3, with a tentative D call TRBD1 (5 bases). V lost 5 bases and J lost 0, with 12 bases in between. The CDR3 has 15 amino acids. Per germline, CDR1 SEHNR and CDR2 FQNEAQ (reference sequence). DNA of the CDR3: TGTGCCAGCAGCCTGACAGCCCTCAGCACAGATACGCAGTATTTT. The encoded protein is CASSLTALSTDTQYF. Complete variable domain (other parts from reference TRBV7-9 and TRBJ2-3): DTGVSQNPRHKITKRGQNVTFRCDPISEHNRLYWYRQTLGQGPEFLTYFQNEAQLEKSRLLSDRFSAERPKGSFSTLEIQRTEQGDSAMYLCASSLTALSTDTQYFGPGTRLTVL.

This rearrangement joins TRBV6-5 to TRBJ1-1; possible D gene TRBD1, 5 bases. Germline lookup yields CDR1 MNHEY and CDR2 SVGAGI. The CDR3 spans 14 residues. V dropped 7 bases and J dropped 3 bases, with 15 bases sitting between them. The CDR3 sequence is CASTGQVGDTEAFF. In nucleotides, the CDR3 is TGTGCCAGCACAGGTCAGGTGGGGGACACTGAAGCTTTCTTT.

The rearrangement joins TRBV2 to TRBJ2-7, with D possibly called TRBD1 or TRBD2 (5 bases each). With 4 bases removed from V and 5 bases from J, the gap between germline ends came to 18 bases. CDR1 is SNHLY, CDR2 FYNNEI, per germline. The CDR3 runs to 15 residues. CDR3 DNA sequence: TGTGCCAGCAGTGCCCTAATGGGGGAGAGGAACGAGCAGTACTTC. Translated, it gives CASSALMGERNEQYF.

CDR3 coding DNA: TGTGCCAGCAGTTTTAGTTTTGGGGGAAGCAGCAATCAGCCCCAGCATTTT. Translating it yields CASSFSFGGSSNQPQHF. This chain uses TRBV28 with TRBJ1-5; TRBD1 is a possible D gene (5 bases). In germline, CDR1 is MDHEN, CDR2 SYDVKM. V lost 3 bases to trimming and J lost 1 base, with 16 bases between them. The length of the CDR3 is 17 residues. Complete variable domain (other parts from reference TRBV28 and TRBJ1-5): DVKVTQSSRYLVKRTGEKVFLECVQDMDHENMFWYRQDPGLGLRLIYFSYDVKMKEKGDIPEGYSVSREKKERFSLILESASTNQTSMYLCASSFSFGGSSNQPQHFGDGTRLSIL.

J is TRBJ2-5 and V is TRBV14; 8 bases line up with TRBD1. With 5 bases clipped from V and 4 bases from J, the junction kept 3 bases outside the gene matches. The length of the CDR3 is 13 residues. CDR1 is SGHDN, CDR2 FVKESK, per germline. Written as DNA, the CDR3 is TGTGCCAGCAGCATACAGGGGGGAGAGACCCAGTACTTC. Protein sequence: CASSIQGGETQYF.